This T cell receptor beta chain was sequenced in a study of patients and donors after allogeneic stem cell transplantation (dated by TCRdb to about 2020). With regard to this clonotype: Its antigen remains undetermined. No base-level quality is on record; no much larger clone is a single base apart.

V loses 4 bases of germline sequence and J loses 4 bases, and the interval between the two ends is 13 bases. CDR3 length: 14 amino acids, cysteine to phenylalanine. The DNA shown is the 42-base CDR3, in frame from base 1. As encoded in the germline V gene, CDR1 is SGHAT while CDR2 is FQNNGV. Receptors were amplified or captured by RT-PCR. The sequencer listed for this sample is NextSeq 550. TCRdb passed the public sequencing reads through fastp at Q25 and MiXCR, retaining productive beta sequences. For every CDR3 protein sequence, its rows merge into one entry that carries the most common genes and DNA. The sample yields 85,000 to 90,000 distinct CDR3 sequences; around 48% were counted once. The top ten constitute around 60% of the sample.

The sample taken for sequencing was blood, either unsorted or a sorted T cell fraction (not recorded which). The sequence was collected from a human donor who was either an allogeneic HSCT recipient or a stem cell or donor lymphocyte infusion donor (not recorded which). It is not recorded whose cells these are; they may come from a transplant donor. In this chain, TRBV11-2 is recombined with TRBJ1-1; the D gene is not confidently resolved. The DNA sequence is given as TGTGCCAGCAGCTCAGACGACGTGAGCACTGAAGCTTTCTTT. This gives the protein CASSSDDVSTEAFF.